These 22 T cell receptor beta chains were sequenced from one sample in a study of CD4 T cells in relation to SARS-CoV-2 and coronaviruses. Their specific antigens are unknown. Clones were read by immunoSEQ multiplex PCR, and TCRdb kept only the in-frame ones, dropping some. The sample has about 36,000 clones; 77% are singletons. The material sequenced was memory CD4+ T cells from PBMCs, cultured in vitro. Source of these receptors: an adult with COVID-19.

The chain has TRBV12-3 or TRBV12-4 and TRBJ2-3; TRBD1 is a possible D gene (6 bases). The CDR3 consists of 11 residues. The V end was cut by 6 bases, the J end by 6 bases, with 7 bases between. The CDR3 loop reads CASSTGDTQYF. For the CDR3, the DNA is TGTGCCAGCAGCACAGGGGATACGCAGTATTTT.

This chain links TRBV10-1 with TRBJ2-5; TRBD2 is a possible D gene (5 bases). The V end was cut by 2 bases, the J end by 1 base, with 11 bases between. Germline V gene data show CDR1 as WNHNN and CDR2 as SYGVQD (reference sequence). The CDR3 has 15 residues. CDR3 in DNA: TGCGCCAGCAGTGAGACAAGCGGCACCCAAGAGACCCAGTACTTC. It is translated as CASSETSGTQETQYF.

The chain has TRBV19 and TRBJ2-1; D might be TRBD1 or TRBD2, each matching 5 bases. This CDR3 spans 14 amino acids. Germline V gene lookup returns CDR1 LNHDA and CDR2 SQIVND (reference sequence). Trimming stripped 6 bases from V and 3 bases from J, with 12 bases between. CDR3 residues: CASRSRGDYNEQFF. The CDR3 DNA follows: TGTGCCAGTAGAAGTCGGGGCGACTACAATGAGCAGTTCTTC.

The chain links TRBV6-2 or TRBV6-3 to TRBJ2-7; tentative D call: TRBD1 (7 bases). V was shortened by 2 bases and J by 3 bases, with 11 bases between the two germline ends. This CDR3 spans 14 amino acids. Germline CDR1 MNHEY, CDR2 SVGEGT. CDR3: CASSYAQGGYEQYF. In nucleotides, the CDR3 is TGTGCCAGCAGTTACGCGCAGGGGGGCTACGAGCAGTACTTC.

The V and J genes are TRBV7-2 and TRBJ1-4, with a possible D match to TRBD1 (5 bases). The germline V gene has CDR1 SGHTA and CDR2 FQGNSA. V lost 3 bases to trimming and J lost 7 bases, with 15 bases between them. The CDR3 has 15 residues. CDR3 in amino acids: CASSFYGAPSEKLFF. In DNA, the CDR3 is TGTGCCAGCAGCTTTTATGGGGCACCATCTGAAAAACTGTTTTTT.

J is TRBJ1-2 and V is TRBV19; TRBD1 is a possible D gene (6 bases). Germline CDR1 LNHDA, CDR2 SQIVND (reference sequence). V was cut by 4 bases and J by 8 bases, with 11 bases left in between. The CDR3 loop spans 12 amino acids. The CDR3 nucleotides are TGTGCCAGTAGTACAGGGGTCGGGGGCTACACCTTC. Translated, it gives CASSTGVGGYTF.

The chain couples TRBV20-1 to TRBJ2-5; D may be TRBD2 (5 bases). The germline V and J ends were trimmed by 3 bases and 1 base, with 15 bases remaining between them. Germline lookup yields CDR1 DFQATT and CDR2 SNEGSKA (reference sequence). The CDR3 contains 15 residues. This chain's CDR3 is CSASRLGRGQETQYF. The CDR3 nucleotides read TGCAGTGCTAGTCGGCTGGGTCGGGGCCAAGAGACCCAGTACTTC.

This clone was detected only once. The CDR3 DNA sequence: TGTGCCAGCAGCCACGGACTAGCGGGAGTGTTAGATACGCAGTATTTT. Residues: CASSHGLAGVLDTQYF. The chain joins TRBV28 to TRBJ2-3, with TRBD2 identical over 13 bases. CDR1 and CDR2 from the germline V gene are MDHEN and SYDVKM. The CDR3 consists of 16 residues. Losses at the gene ends were 6 bases for V and 5 bases for J; bases not matched to a gene: 8.

J is TRBJ2-1 and V is TRBV5-1; TRBD2 agrees at 10 bases. The CDR3 has 16 residues. CDR1 SGHRS and CDR2 YFSETQ come from the germline V gene. V shed 3 bases and J 8 bases; nucleotides not matched to a gene: 11. The CDR3 protein is CASSSTGLAGVDEQFF. CDR3 nucleotides: TGCGCCAGCAGCTCTACCGGCCTAGCGGGAGTCGATGAGCAGTTCTTC.

V is TRBV19 and J is TRBJ1-1; D unresolved. CDR1 LNHDA and CDR2 SQIVND come from the germline V gene (reference sequence). The CDR3 has 17 amino acids. Trimming left V 1 base short and J 8 bases short, with 23 bases between. The CDR3 DNA sequence: TGTGCCAGTAGTATAGTGGCCTGGGGAACCCGCTCAGAAGAAGCTTTCTTT. Translating gives CASSIVAWGTRSEEAFF.

This chain uses TRBV2 with TRBJ2-7; D remains ambiguous. The CDR3 consists of 12 residues. V was pared by 5 bases and J by 0 bases, with 5 bases between. Germline-derived CDR1 and CDR2 are SNHLY and FYNNEI. Written as DNA, the CDR3 is TGTGCCAGCAGTCCTAGCTCCTACGAGCAGTACTTC. Translated: CASSPSSYEQYF.

V usage is TRBV2 and J usage is TRBJ1-5, with D maybe TRBD1 (5 bases). Per germline, CDR1 SNHLY and CDR2 FYNNEI. V lost 7 bases to trimming and J lost 7 bases, with 14 bases between them. The CDR3 contains 13 residues. This CDR3 reads CASTTVSNQPQHF. The CDR3 DNA follows: TGTGCCAGCACGACAGTTTCAAACCAGCCCCAGCATTTT.

The V gene is TRBV6-6, the J gene TRBJ2-1; TRBD1 matches 8 bases. CDR1 MNHNY and CDR2 SVGAGI come from the germline V gene (reference sequence). V dropped 2 bases and J dropped 8; count of bases not matched to a gene: 11. The CDR3 totals 16 residues. CDR3 in DNA: TGTGCCAGCAGTTACAGTAGGGACAGGCTCGGGCATGAGCAGTTCTTC. Encoded protein: CASSYSRDRLGHEQFF.

A few counts support this clone. The rearrangement joins TRBV5-1 to TRBJ1-2; unclear D gene. CDR3 length equals 14 residues. Deletions cut 2 bases from V and 3 bases from J, with 11 bases between. Per germline, CDR1 SGHRS and CDR2 YFSETQ. The CDR3 nucleotides are TGCGCCAGCAGCTTTTGGGTTGCGGACTATGGCTACACCTTC. This gives the protein CASSFWVADYGYTF.

The chain recombines TRBV6-5 with TRBJ2-7, with 8 bases fitting TRBD2. Trimming took 2 bases from V and 0 from J; bases not matched to a gene: 6. Germline V gene sequence: CDR1 MNHEY, CDR2 SVGAGI. The CDR3 sequence is 16 residues long. Written as DNA, the CDR3 is TGTGCCAGCAGTTACCGTAGCAGCGGGAGCTCCTACGAGCAGTACTTC. Amino acid sequence: CASSYRSSGSSYEQYF.

Remarks on this clone: The germline gene is not matched at one end of the junction; a read error may be the cause. This sequence joins TRBV11-2 and TRBJ2-7; 9 nucleotides line up with TRBD1. This CDR3 contains 16 residues. CDR1 SGHAT and CDR2 FQNNGV come from the germline V gene. Written as DNA, the CDR3 is TGTGCCAGCAGCATAGAGGGGGGGACAGGGAGTACGGAGCAGTACTTC. Translating gives CASSIEGGTGSTEQYF.

This clone was detected a few times. The chain employs TRBV7-6 and TRBJ2-2, with 13 bases identical to TRBD2. V gave up 4 bases and J gave up 9 bases; unmatched junction bases: 11. Germline CDR1 SGHVS, CDR2 FNYEAQ. The CDR3 totals 17 residues. This CDR3 is CASSSRLAGGPVWELFF. CDR3 nucleotides: TGTGCCAGCAGCTCCCGACTAGCGGGAGGCCCCGTGTGGGAGCTGTTTTTT.

The CDR3, as DNA: TGTGCCAGCAGTTTAGGGGTCCTCATCTATGGGCCCTACAATGAGCAGTTCTTC. Translated: CASSLGVLIYGPYNEQFF. J is TRBJ2-1 and V is TRBV28; D ambiguous. Trimming removed 2 bases from V and 2 bases from J, with 19 bases in between. Germline V lookup: CDR1 MDHEN, CDR2 SYDVKM. The CDR3 has 18 amino acids.

The V and J genes are TRBV21-1 and TRBJ1-1. TRBV21-1 is shown as a pseudogene. The CDR3 spans 14 residues. The CDR3 region is CASSKIPLNTEAFF. The CDR3, as DNA: TGTGCCAGCAGCAAAATACCCCTGAACACTGAAGCTTTCTTT.

The chain uses TRBV12-3 or TRBV12-4 and TRBJ2-3; D gene ambiguous. V lost 5 bases to trimming and J lost 2 bases, with 5 bases between them. There are 12 residues in the CDR3. Here the CDR3 DNA reads TGTGCCAGCAGTCCTTCCACAGATACGCAGTATTTT. Encoded protein: CASSPSTDTQYF.

The chain joins TRBV27 to TRBJ2-7; 8 nucleotides align to TRBD1. Germline CDR1 and CDR2: MNHEY and SMNVEV (reference sequence). With V trimmed by 5 bases and J by 2 bases, 5 bases remained unmatched. CDR3 length equals 14 residues. CDR3 sequence (DNA): TGTGCCAGCAGTCAGGGACAGGTCACCTACGAGCAGTACTTC. Protein product: CASSQGQVTYEQYF.

J is TRBJ2-5 and V is TRBV25-1; 7 positions match TRBD2. The CDR3 is 15 residues long. J lost 3 bases, V lost 3 bases, and 7 bases had no gene match. CDR1 and CDR2 (germline): MGHDK, SYGVNS. The DNA for the CDR3 is TGTGCCAGCAGTGATGGGCGGGAGTTAAAAGAGACCCAGTACTTC. Encoded protein: CASSDGRELKETQYF.